This record looks at one TCR beta chain sequence and its context. RNA transcripts were the template for amplifying TCR beta CDR3 regions. First-round RT-PCR of the TCR CDR3 relied on the HTBI primer set. In TCRdb, the multiplex PCR reads were re-called with MiXCR into one record per CDR3 protein. Here the sample spans approximately 740,000 distinct CDR3 sequences, less than 15% being singletons. This sample stems from a study of T cells in Graves' hyperthyroidism and ophthalmopathy. Patients were excluded for uncontrolled infection, other autoimmune disease, pregnancy or lactation. Diagnosing involved the use of clinical symptoms, serum thyroxine and TRAb, thyroid ultrasound and orbital computed tomography. The authors took PBMCs from roughly 10 ml fresh peripheral blood. Sequences were obtained from blood. This TCR was recovered from a young woman with Graves' hyperthyroidism.

CDR3 in DNA: TGTGCCACCAGTGAATGGACAGGGGGCAAGACCGGGGAGCTGTTTTTT. Translating it yields CATSEWTGGKTGELFF. The chain combines TRBV24-1 with TRBJ2-2; TRBD1 matches 11 bases. The length of the CDR3 is 16 residues. Germline loops: CDR1 KGHDR, CDR2 SFDVKD. Trimming took 4 bases from V and 5 from J; bases not matched to a gene: 5.